This T cell receptor beta chain comes out of a study of T-cell memory formation after mild COVID-19. Study-level background: TCR clusters were mostly confined to one donor each.

Germline V CDR1 and CDR2: DFQATT, SNEGSKA (reference sequence). The CDR3 is 11 amino acids. From 5'RACE with constant-segment primers came TCR alpha and TCR beta cDNA libraries that carried sample barcodes and UMIs. TCRdb called the 5' RACE reads again in MiXCR, with one record for every CDR3 protein. The top ten hold around a fifth of the sample, which has 250,000 to 300,000 distinct CDR3 sequences, around 15% seen once. V gene TRBV20-1 combines with J gene TRBJ1-2; 9 bases align to TRBD1. Sequencing used PBMCs or a T cell subset sorted from them (not recorded which). The TCR sequence derives from a man aged 18 to 30 who had mild COVID-19 (a few samples of this study predate the infection). Cell type and time point are not known. This CDR3 is CSGQGSYGYTF. The CDR3, as DNA: TGCAGCGGACAGGGGTCCTATGGCTACACCTTC.